This T cell receptor (beta chain) is from a study of blood T cells in healthy people across ages. In germline, CDR1 is DFQATT, CDR2 SNEGSKA (reference sequence). The CDR3 is 15 amino acids. J lost 0 bases, V lost 3 bases, and 7 bases had no gene match. A second PCR of about 6 to 12 cycles used a sample-barcoded 5' primer and a J-beta primer mix. Every individual sample yielded 2.5 million or more paired-end reads (each containing CDR3). TCRdb reprocessed the 5' RACE reads with MiXCR, giving one entry per CDR3 protein. The sample consists of almost 800,000 distinct CDR3 sequences, 58% of them appearing once. Comments on this clonotype: Its specificity is unknown.

Study-wide points: Considered underestimates were the diversity estimates obtained from one million T cells.

This chain joins TRBV20-1 and TRBJ2-5; TRBD2 aligns across 7 bases. Sample: blood. The receptor comes from a man aged 30 to 39 in good health. The CDR3 region is CSASGASGHQETQYF. The CDR3 nucleotides read TGCAGTGCTAGTGGGGCTAGCGGACACCAAGAGACCCAGTACTTC.